Described below is a single T cell receptor (beta chain) sequence and its context. The data stem from a study of CD8 T cells in Susac syndrome. V shed 7 bases, J shed 2 bases, and the junction held 10 bases outside the gene matches. The germline gives CDR1 MNHNS, CDR2 SASEGT. The CDR3 is 15 amino acids. Reverse transcription of roughly 0.45 to 1 ug RNA used random hexamers. It was immunoSEQ multiplex PCR that amplified TCR beta CDR3 across 54 Vbeta and 13 Jbeta. Via MiXCR, TCRdb re-called the immunoSEQ multiplex PCR reads, giving one row per CDR3 protein. The table has 70,000 to 85,000 distinct CDR3 sequences, about 96% seen once.

The rearrangement uses TRBV6-1 and TRBJ2-7, with TRBD1 identical over 8 bases. This receptor was obtained from a human donor with Susac syndrome. Sequencing was carried out using CD8+ T cells from PBMCs. CDR3 coding DNA: TGTGCCAGCAACACCTTAGGGACAGGCGCCTACGAGCAGTACGTC. Translating it yields CASNTLGTGAYEQYV.